This T cell receptor beta chain was captured in a study of T cells in Graves' hyperthyroidism and ophthalmopathy. This CDR3 contains 15 residues. V lost 5 bases to trimming and J lost 8 bases; unmatched junction nucleotides: 3. RNA transcripts served as the template for amplifying TCR beta CDR3 regions. The TCR CDR3 was amplified in a first-round RT-PCR using the HTBI primer set. TCRdb processed the multiplex PCR reads anew with MiXCR; each CDR3 protein has one entry. The sample shows 500,000 to 600,000 distinct CDR3 sequences, about half of them seen only once. The TCR was taken from a woman between 18 and 30 years old with Graves' hyperthyroidism. Material for sequencing was peripheral blood or thyroid tissue (not recorded which). The chain employs TRBV12-3 or TRBV12-4 and TRBJ2-1; 16 positions match TRBD2. CDR3: CASSDGTSGRDEQFF. The CDR3 nucleotides read TGTGCCAGCAGTGACGGGACTAGCGGGAGGGATGAGCAGTTCTTC.